The 3 T cell receptor beta chains below were found in one sample sequenced in a study of T cell repertoires in cytomegalovirus infection. One entry per CDR3 protein, called by TCRdb with MiXCR from the reads. The sample records more than 400,000 distinct CDR3 sequences, about a quarter being singletons. The sequencing sample was made of PBMCs. These receptor sequences come from a human donor in good health (CMV status not recorded). Some clones in this sample may be carry-over from other donors' samples.

There are a few counts of this clonotype. The genes are TRBV28 and TRBJ1-1; D gene unclear. This CDR3 has 15 amino acids. Germline V gene sequence: CDR1 MDHEN, CDR2 SYDVKM. V was trimmed by 10 bases and J by 0 bases, leaving 18 bases between them. Here the CDR3 reads CATVQRVRLNTEAFF. The CDR3 nucleotides read TGTGCCACCGTGCAGAGGGTTCGACTGAACACTGAAGCTTTCTTT.

The V and J genes are TRBV28 and TRBJ1-1; TRBD1 is a possible D gene (6 bases). The CDR3 sequence is 13 residues long. Deletions cut 1 base from V and 10 bases from J, with 13 bases between. In germline, CDR1 is MDHEN, CDR2 SYDVKM. The CDR3 reads CASSLLGASRAFF. In nucleotides, the CDR3 is TGTGCCAGCAGTTTATTGGGGGCGAGTCGAGCTTTCTTT.

To note about this clonotype: Given a much more abundant clone one base away, this may be a read error. CDR3 DNA sequence: TGTGCCAGCACCTCATACCCGAAGAACTATGGCTACATCTTC. Protein: CASTSYPKNYGYIF. This chain uses TRBV6-8 with TRBJ1-2; D remains unclear. Looked up from germline, CDR1 is MNHGY and CDR2 is SAAAGT. The CDR3 has 14 residues.